The 29 T cell receptor beta chains below all came from one sample that was sequenced in a study of blood T cells in healthy people across ages. The use of a sample-barcoded 5' primer and a J-beta primer mix characterized a second PCR of roughly 6 to 11 cycles. TCRdb processed the 5' RACE reads anew with MiXCR; each CDR3 protein has one entry. The profile shows fewer than 950,000 distinct CDR3 sequences, 53% of them singletons. Sequencing was done on a sample of blood. All receptors come from a man older than 75 in good health.

The genes are TRBV3-1 and TRBJ2-7, with TRBD2 identical over 12 bases. The CDR3 has 14 residues. Germline V CDR1 and CDR2: LGHDT, YNNKEL (reference sequence). J gave up 7 bases and V 6 bases, and 7 bases lay outside the gene matches. As DNA, the CDR3 is TGTGCCAGCAGTCGACTAGCGGGAGATTCGGAGCAGTACTTC. It codes for CASSRLAGDSEQYF.

This chain joins TRBV11-2 and TRBJ2-4; tentative D call: TRBD2 (6 bases). Trimming left V 6 bases short and J 1 base short, with 19 bases between. Germline assignment: CDR1 SGHAT and CDR2 FQNNGV. The CDR3 contains 17 residues. The CDR3 loop is CASSSSSGLGAKNIQYF. The DNA for the CDR3 is TGTGCCAGCAGTTCGAGTAGCGGTTTGGGGGCCAAAAACATTCAGTACTTC.

The chain employs TRBV10-3 and TRBJ2-7, with D unclear. The germline V gene encodes CDR1 ENHRY and CDR2 SYGVKD. The V end lost 4 bases, the J end lost 8 bases, and 18 bases lay between the germline ends. This CDR3 contains 14 residues. CDR3 loop: CAISGFSGPIQQYF. DNA of the CDR3: TGTGCCATCAGTGGGTTTTCCGGACCGATCCAGCAGTACTTC.

The CDR3 region is CASSPARDGSDTQYF. CDR3 sequence (DNA): TGTGCCAGCTCACCAGCAAGGGATGGGTCAGATACGCAGTATTTT. V usage is TRBV18 and J usage is TRBJ2-3; D uncertain. Germline values: CDR1 KGHSH, CDR2 LQKENI. Trimming left V 2 bases short and J 4 bases short, with 13 bases between. This CDR3 contains 15 residues.

This chain connects TRBV6-5 to TRBJ2-1; D is perhaps TRBD2 (5 bases). Germline values: CDR1 MNHEY, CDR2 SVGAGI. The CDR3 extends over 15 amino acids. Trimming left V 6 bases short and J 0 bases short, with 12 bases between. CDR3 region: CASRKSGGSYNEQFF. The CDR3, as DNA: TGTGCCAGCAGGAAGAGCGGAGGCTCCTACAATGAGCAGTTCTTC.

Here the CDR3 reads CSARKGGGGRLTYNEQFF. In DNA form, the CDR3 reads TGCAGTGCTAGAAAGGGAGGGGGTGGGCGGCTAACCTACAATGAGCAGTTCTTC. V is TRBV20-1 and J is TRBJ2-1; the D gene is possibly TRBD2 (7 bases). The germline V gene has CDR1 DFQATT and CDR2 SNEGSKA (reference sequence). The V end was cut by 2 bases, the J end by 2 bases, with 22 bases between. This CDR3 has 18 amino acids.

CDR3 in DNA: TGTGCCAGCAGCTTATTAGTCCTGACCGGGGAGCTGTTTTTT. This encodes CASSLLVLTGELFF. This chain links TRBV7-2 with TRBJ2-2; D remains unclear. The CDR3 has 14 residues. Between the trimmed V and J ends, which lost 2 bases and 5 bases, there was a span of 9 bases. Germline CDR1 reads SGHTA; CDR2 reads FQGNSA.

This clonotype has only a few counts. The rearrangement uses TRBV4-1 and TRBJ2-1; the D gene is possibly TRBD2 (6 bases). The CDR3 length is 17 residues. Trimming shortened V by 0 bases and J by 5 bases, and 17 bases separated the two germline ends. The germline V gene encodes CDR1 MGHRA and CDR2 YSYEKL. Here the CDR3 reads CASSQDRGGAQDNEQFF. For the CDR3, the DNA is TGCGCCAGCAGCCAAGATCGAGGCGGGGCCCAGGACAATGAGCAGTTCTTC.

This clonotype was detected only a few times. The V call is TRBV7-9, the J call TRBJ2-1, with 7 nucleotides matching TRBD2. V shed 4 bases and J 0 bases; nucleotides not matched to a gene: 12. CDR1 and CDR2 from the germline V gene are SEHNR and FQNEAQ (reference sequence). The CDR3 loop spans 18 amino acids. This CDR3 reads CASSSPKAGEGSYNEQFF. The DNA of the CDR3 is TGTGCCAGCAGCTCCCCTAAAGCCGGGGAGGGCTCCTACAATGAGCAGTTCTTC.

This clonotype has just a few counts. The J gene is TRBJ2-3, the V gene TRBV29-1; 10 bases are shared with TRBD2. V trimming: 7 bases; J trimming: 4 bases; junction bases outside the gene matches: 5. CDR1 SQVTM and CDR2 ANQGSEA come from the germline V gene. The CDR3 spans 13 residues. The CDR3 sequence is CSGWTSGPDTQYF. CDR3 sequence (DNA): TGCAGCGGTTGGACTAGCGGTCCAGATACGCAGTATTTT.

The rearrangement joins TRBV6-2 or TRBV6-3 to TRBJ1-5; 9 nucleotides align to TRBD1. CDR1 and CDR2 from the germline V gene are MNHEY and SVGEGT. The ends lost 6 bases at V and 4 bases at J; junction bases unmatched: 13. The CDR3 length is 17 residues. The CDR3 nucleotides are TGTGCCAGCAGGTCAACTGGGACAGGGATTCGGAATCAGCCCCAGCATTTT. Translation: CASRSTGTGIRNQPQHF.

V gene TRBV6-1 combines with J gene TRBJ2-1; 9 bases line up with TRBD1. V lost 4 bases to trimming and J lost 7 bases; unmatched junction nucleotides: 8. The CDR3 runs to 15 residues. Germline loops: CDR1 MNHNS, CDR2 SASEGT. The CDR3 DNA follows: TGTGCCAGCAGTGGTACAGGGGGCGTAGGAAATGAGCAGTTCTTC. It yields the protein CASSGTGGVGNEQFF.

This clonotype was seen a handful of times. The chain employs TRBV6-6 and TRBJ2-6, with D possibly TRBD1 on 6 matching bases. Germline CDR1 MNHNY, CDR2 SVGAGI (reference sequence). The ends were cut back, 6 bases at V and 0 bases at J, with 12 bases in the middle. This CDR3 contains 16 residues. This CDR3 is CASSPGQFSGANVLTF. As DNA, the CDR3 is TGTGCCAGCAGCCCAGGACAGTTCTCTGGGGCCAACGTCCTGACTTTC.

The chain carries TRBV20-1 and TRBJ2-1; D perhaps matches TRBD2 (6 bases). Trimming took 6 bases from V and 7 from J, leaving 16 bases between them. The CDR3 has 13 residues. The V gene's germline CDR1 is DFQATT and CDR2 SNEGSKA (reference sequence). The CDR3 here is CSAETGRKNEQFF. In DNA, the CDR3 is TGCAGTGCCGAAACCGGGAGAAAAAATGAGCAGTTCTTC.

Remarks on this clonotype: The junction shows a germline mismatch at one end, possibly a read error. The V and J genes are TRBV10-3 and TRBJ2-5; D is undetermined. Germline V gene sequence: CDR1 ENHRY, CDR2 SYGVKD. This CDR3 comprises 13 residues. The CDR3 DNA is TGTGCCATCAGTTTGTCCACCCAAGAGACTCAGTACTTC. This encodes CAISLSTQETQYF.

The rearrangement joins TRBV29-1 to TRBJ1-1, with 7 bases fitting TRBD1. The CDR3 extends over 15 amino acids. The V and J ends lost 4 bases and 0 bases, in that order; junction bases with no gene match: 8. Germline CDR1 is SQVTM and CDR2 is ANQGSEA. CDR3 amino acids: CSVGQQGLLNTEAFF. The CDR3 nucleotides read TGCAGCGTTGGACAACAGGGGCTCCTGAACACTGAAGCTTTCTTT.

The V gene is TRBV5-1, the J gene TRBJ2-3; TRBD1 is a possible D gene (5 bases). The V gene lost 1 base and the J gene lost 4 bases, with 10 bases spanning the gap. The CDR3 is 14 amino acids. The germline gives CDR1 SGHRS, CDR2 YFSETQ. CDR3 nucleotide sequence: TGCGCCAGCAGCTTGCAGGGTGGAGCAGATACGCAGTATTTT. It specifies CASSLQGGADTQYF.

This clonotype has just a few counts. The chain is built from TRBV6-2 or TRBV6-3 and TRBJ1-6; D gene unclear. The CDR3 totals 14 residues. The germline gives CDR1 MNHEY, CDR2 SVGEGT. V was trimmed by 6 bases and J by 5 bases, leaving 11 bases between them. CDR3 coding DNA: TGTGCCAGCAGACGGTATACAGATAATTCACCCCTCCACTTT. Its protein is CASRRYTDNSPLHF.

The genes are TRBV27 and TRBJ2-5; D tentatively fits TRBD1 or TRBD2 (6 bases each). The CDR3 extends over 14 amino acids. Trimming left V 7 bases short and J 3 bases short, with 15 bases between. In germline, CDR1 is MNHEY, CDR2 SMNVEV (reference sequence). As DNA, the CDR3 is TGTGCCAGCACGGGGGCAGGGGATAAAGAGACCCAGTACTTC. Translated: CASTGAGDKETQYF.

This clonotype appeared many times. The V call is TRBV7-2, the J call TRBJ2-1; D tentatively reads TRBD1 or TRBD2 (6 bases each). The CDR3 spans 15 residues. The V end lost 2 bases, the J end lost 7 bases, and 15 bases lay between the germline ends. The germline V gene encodes CDR1 SGHTA and CDR2 FQGNSA. CDR3 in DNA: TGTGCCAGCAGCTTATACAGGGACTTTAGGAATGAGCAGTTCTTC. It codes for CASSLYRDFRNEQFF.

V usage is TRBV29-1 and J usage is TRBJ1-2; TRBD1 might be the D (6 bases). V lost 7 bases to trimming and J lost 8 bases, with 23 bases between them. CDR3 length: 14 amino acids. In germline, CDR1 is SQVTM, CDR2 ANQGSEA. The CDR3 spells CSAGGQYEVHGYTF. The CDR3 bases are TGCAGCGCTGGCGGACAGTACGAGGTTCACGGCTACACCTTC.

J is TRBJ1-1 and V is TRBV29-1; D is ambiguous. The CDR3 loop spans 13 amino acids. The V end was cut by 8 bases, the J end by 1 base, with 14 bases between. Germline V CDR1 and CDR2: SQVTM, ANQGSEA. For the CDR3, the DNA is TGCAGCACCTCGAAGGCGGGGAACACTGAAGCTTTCTTT. Protein sequence: CSTSKAGNTEAFF.

The chain combines TRBV9 with TRBJ2-5; TRBD2 agrees at 8 bases. CDR1 is SGDLS and CDR2 is YYNGEE in the germline V gene. The CDR3 has 16 amino acids. With 3 bases clipped from V and 0 bases from J, the junction kept 7 bases outside the gene matches. The CDR3: CASSARGGRNQETQYF. DNA of the CDR3: TGTGCCAGCAGCGCCCGGGGGGGGCGAAACCAAGAGACCCAGTACTTC.

In this sample, this clonotype turned up a few times. The V and J genes are TRBV6-5 and TRBJ2-3, with 14 bases identical to TRBD2. Germline V lookup: CDR1 MNHEY, CDR2 SVGAGI. J was trimmed by 14 bases and V by 6 bases; bases with no gene match: 10. The CDR3 is 14 residues long. This chain's CDR3 is CASSPGTSGRYAYF. The CDR3, as DNA: TGTGCCAGCAGCCCCGGGACTAGCGGGAGATACGCGTATTTT.

Worth noting for this clonotype: This could be a read error, since a much larger clone is one nucleotide away. The chain employs TRBV7-2 and TRBJ2-1, with TRBD2 matching over 8 bases. The J call may be incorrect, as the DNA end agrees better with TRBJ2-7. Per germline, CDR1 SGHTA and CDR2 FQGNSA. The CDR3 totals 14 residues. The CDR3: CASSHSGAPYEQYF. The DNA of the CDR3 is TGTGCCAGCAGTCATAGCGGGGCCCCCTACGAGCAGTACTTC.

The chain links TRBV7-9 to TRBJ2-1; D possibly corresponds to TRBD2 (6 bases). This CDR3 has 14 amino acids. Between the trimmed V and J ends, which lost 8 bases and 5 bases, there was a span of 16 bases. Per germline, CDR1 SEHNR and CDR2 FQNEAQ (reference sequence). The CDR3 DNA sequence: TGTGCCAGCCGTCCCGGGGGAGGCAACAATGAGCAGTTCTTC. Translating gives CASRPGGGNNEQFF.

The gene calls are TRBV5-1 and TRBJ2-7, with D perhaps TRBD2 (6 bases). The CDR3 is 14 residues long. Trimming pared 5 bases from V and 0 bases from J, leaving 12 bases between. The germline gives CDR1 SGHRS, CDR2 YFSETQ. CDR3 in amino acids: CASSGGILSYEQYF. The CDR3 DNA reads TGCGCCAGCAGTGGCGGGATTCTCTCCTACGAGCAGTACTTC.

This chain connects TRBV7-8 to TRBJ2-4, with 9 nucleotides matching TRBD1. Germline CDR1 and CDR2: SGHVS and FQNEAQ. CDR3 length: 18 residues. V lost 1 base to trimming and J lost 3 bases; unmatched junction nucleotides: 10. The CDR3 is CASSLGGTGRYGKNIQYF. CDR3 bases: TGTGCCAGCAGCTTAGGTGGGACAGGGAGATATGGCAAAAACATTCAGTACTTC.

The genes are TRBV7-3 and TRBJ1-3, with no clear D. The CDR3 sequence is 16 residues long. CDR1 is SGHTA, CDR2 FQGTGA, per germline. V lost 5 bases and J lost 0, with 14 bases in between. The CDR3 here is CASSPPTDSSGNTIYF. The CDR3, as DNA: TGTGCCAGCAGCCCCCCGACGGATTCCTCTGGAAACACCATATATTTT.